This TCR beta chain derives from a study of coeliac disease. Background on the study: Refractory type I patients had no gluten-free diet response for over 12 months. The study queried TRBV7-2 bias without high-resolution HLA data.

Broader study findings: Unbiased detection of gliadin-specific T cells was judged not feasible with this approach. Only 1 of 6 controls, but about 55% of the 18 coeliac samples, showed published gliadin-specific TRB sequences.

V lost 5 bases, J lost 7 bases, and 21 bases lay in between. Looked up from germline, CDR1 is LNHNV and CDR2 is YYDKDF (reference sequence). CDR3 length: 15 amino acids. In regard to this clone: The antigen is not known.

Measured with immunoSEQ multiplex PCR; TCRdb has only the in-frame clones, and not every one. The sample holds about 9,400 clones; 60% to 80% are singletons and the top ten take around 20%. This rearrangement joins TRBV15 to TRBJ2-7, with D tentatively TRBD2 (7 bases). This receptor was identified in a woman aged 55-75 years with celiac disease. Sample: lamina propria lymphocytes from the gut. CDR3 DNA sequence: TGTGCCACCAGCTCAGGGGTGGGGGGGGCGGAAGAGCAGTACTTC. The encoded protein is CATSSGVGGAEEQYF.